Listed below are T cell receptor beta chains from one sample, sequenced in a study of naive and memory T cell subsets. TCRdb itself ran the UMI-ligation and nested PCR reads through MiXCR, one entry per CDR3 protein. Of approximately 85,000 distinct CDR3 sequences listed, more than 6.5% are singletons. The specimen was central memory CD4+ T cells from blood. The receptors were sampled from a human donor in good health. Both conserved end residues are part of each CDR3. The D gene is left open where the match is weak. Not all rows give a size; the values are once, few, many and, for expanded clones, a class.

J	size	D	V	DNA	CDR3
TRBJ2-5	many	TRBD2	TRBV4-3	TGCGCCAGCAGCGCGGGGGTCCAAGAGACCCAGTACTTC	CASSAGVQETQYF
TRBJ2-7	-	-	TRBV10-3	TGTGCCATCAGTGAGGGTTTCAGGGGAGACTACGAGCAGTACTTC	CAISEGFRGDYEQYF
TRBJ2-7	many	-	TRBV24-1	TGTGCCACCAGTGGCCAAAACCCGCCCTACGAGCAGTACTTC	CATSGQNPPYEQYF
TRBJ2-1	many	TRBD2	TRBV29-1	TGCAGCGTTGAACTCCTCGGCGGGAGGGTCTCCTACAATGAGCAGTTCTTC	CSVELLGGRVSYNEQFF
TRBJ2-1	few	-	TRBV5-1	TGCGCCAGCAGCTTGAGACAGAGCTCCTACAATGAGCAGTTCTTC	CASSLRQSSYNEQFF
TRBJ1-1	many	-	TRBV6-2/TRBV6-3	TGTGCCAGCAGGGGGACGGGGAACACTGAAGCTTTCTTT	CASRGTGNTEAFF
TRBJ1-2	many	-	TRBV4-2	TGTGCCAGCAGCCTAAACAATCGGGAGTACTATGGCTACACCTTC	CASSLNNREYYGYTF
TRBJ2-3	few	-	TRBV2	TGTGCCAGCAGGACGACCGCTTTCACCACAGATACGCAGTATTTT	CASRTTAFTTDTQYF
TRBJ2-2	-	-	TRBV7-9	TGTGCCAGCAGCTTATTTGAGTGGGCCGGGGAGCTGTTTTTT	CASSLFEWAGELFF
TRBJ1-5	few	-	TRBV19	TGTGCCAGTAAACCAGAGGTGGGCAATCAGCCCCAGCATTTT	CASKPEVGNQPQHF
TRBJ2-1	-	TRBD2	TRBV6-1	TGTGCCAGTCTAGTCGCGGCTAGCGGATCCTACAATGAGCAGTTCTTC	CASLVAASGSYNEQFF
TRBJ2-7	few	-	TRBV7-9	TGTGCCAGCAGCGTGGACCAGGGACGTCCGAACTTC	CASSVDQGRPNF
TRBJ2-3	few	-	TRBV4-2	TGTGCCAGCAGCCAAGGGGGCTGGGGTGGCACAGATACGCAGTATTTT	CASSQGGWGGTDTQYF
TRBJ1-5	-	-	TRBV24-1	TGTGCCACCAGTGAATACGGGATTAGTCAGCCCCAGCATTTT	CATSEYGISQPQHF
TRBJ1-6	many	TRBD1	TRBV6-6	TGTGCCAGCAGCCCGGGACAGGCAAATTCACCCCTCCACTTT	CASSPGQANSPLHF
TRBJ2-7	-	-	TRBV20-1	TGCAGTGCCGAACCGGGACACCAATACGAGCAGTACTTC	CSAEPGHQYEQYF
TRBJ2-1	few	-	TRBV12-3/TRBV12-4	TGTGCCAGCAGCTCTAGTCCCCTACGCTCCTACAATGAGCAGTTCTTC	CASSSSPLRSYNEQFF
TRBJ2-3	-	TRBD2	TRBV7-2	TGTGCCAGCAGCTTAGTAGCGGGAGGAGGGCAAGATACGCAGTATTTT	CASSLVAGGGQDTQYF
TRBJ1-2	many	-	TRBV18	TGTGCCAGCTCACCACCGACAAGCTATGGCTACACCTTC	CASSPPTSYGYTF
TRBJ2-7	-	-	TRBV7-9	TGTGCCAGCAGCCGAGAGGGGGGAACCTACGAGCAGTACTTC	CASSREGGTYEQYF